These 18 T cell receptor beta chains were all obtained from the same sample, sequenced in a study of blood T cell repertoires in COVID-19 (dated by TCRdb to 2018 to 2021). Libraries were made using the immunoSEQ multiplex PCR assay. TCRdb provides this immuneACCESS table in a form limited to in-frame rearrangements. Some clones are lacking; in checked studies, under half of them reflect an unresolved V gene, and why the rest are absent is not known. For this sample there are approximately 160,000 clones; over 75% appear just once. Around 2.8% of the sample comes from the top ten. Sequenced sample: peripheral blood. The receptor source for this set is a man aged 70 or older with acute or convalescent COVID-19.

This sequence joins TRBV28 and TRBJ2-7; 8 nucleotides agree with TRBD2. The V gene end was trimmed by 4 bases and the J gene end by 10 bases; junction bases not matched to a gene: 15. The CDR3 length is 15 residues. Germline assignment: CDR1 MDHEN and CDR2 SYDVKM. The CDR3 is CASSSGTSGGAGQYF. CDR3 DNA sequence: TGTGCCAGCAGTTCCGGAACTAGCGGAGGCGCGGGACAGTACTTC. Complete variable domain (other parts from reference TRBV28 and TRBJ2-7): DVKVTQSSRYLVKRTGEKVFLECVQDMDHENMFWYRQDPGLGLRLIYFSYDVKMKEKGDIPEGYSVSREKKERFSLILESASTNQTSMYLCASSSGTSGGAGQYFGPGTRLTVT.

This CDR3 is CASSLDSETQYF. DNA of the CDR3: TGTGCCAGCAGCTTGGATTCGGAGACCCAGTACTTC. V and J are TRBV5-4 and TRBJ2-5; no reliable D call. Looked up from germline, CDR1 is SGHNT and CDR2 is YYREEE (reference sequence). The V end was cut by 0 bases, the J end by 5 bases, with 5 bases between. The CDR3 is made up of 12 amino acids.

V gene TRBV27 combines with J gene TRBJ2-3, with D possibly being TRBD2 (6 bases). Trimming cost V 10 bases and J 1 base, with 12 bases left between them. The CDR3 contains 13 residues. Germline CDR1 MNHEY, CDR2 SMNVEV (reference sequence). CDR3 nucleotides: TGTGCCACGTCGGGCGGGGGCACAGATACGCAGTATTTT. Amino acids: CATSGGGTDTQYF.

The chain joins TRBV7-2 to TRBJ1-1; D not certain. This CDR3 region has 13 residues. The V gene's germline CDR1 is SGHTA and CDR2 FQGNSA. Trimming left V 5 bases short and J 11 bases short, with 18 bases between. CDR3 DNA: TGTGCCAGCAGCCAACCACTAGAAAATGGGGCTTTCTTT. Its translation is CASSQPLENGAFF.

This chain uses TRBV5-8 with TRBJ1-3; D is undetermined. Per the germline V gene, CDR1 is SGHTS and CDR2 is YDEGEE. This CDR3 has 16 residues. Trimming took off 0 bases at V and 1 base at J, with 11 bases between the two ends. CDR3 residues: CASSLESVFSGNTIYF. CDR3 nucleotide sequence: TGTGCCAGCAGCTTGGAATCGGTGTTTTCTGGAAACACCATATATTTT.

V and J are TRBV6-2 or TRBV6-3 and TRBJ1-1, with a tentative D call TRBD1 (5 bases). This CDR3 has 15 residues. Germline V gene sequence: CDR1 MNHEY, CDR2 SVGEGT. With 2 bases removed from V and 1 base from J, the gap between germline ends came to 11 bases. The CDR3 bases are TGTGCCAGCAGTTACGGGGGACTGACGAACACTGAAGCTTTCTTT. As protein: CASSYGGLTNTEAFF.

V is TRBV19 and J is TRBJ1-5; maybe TRBD1 (6 bases). The CDR3 contains 15 residues. V lost 2 bases, J lost 4 bases, and 12 bases lay in between. In germline, CDR1 is LNHDA, CDR2 SQIVND (reference sequence). The CDR3 is CASSINGQGNQPQHF. The DNA of the CDR3 is TGTGCCAGTAGTATAAATGGCCAGGGGAATCAGCCCCAGCATTTT.

The V call is TRBV5-4, the J call TRBJ1-6; D is ambiguous. The V and J ends lost 5 bases and 8 bases respectively, with 14 bases between them. The CDR3 length is 14 residues. Germline CDR1 and CDR2: SGHNT and YYREEE (reference sequence). CDR3 protein: CASREAYDHSPLHF. Here the CDR3 DNA reads TGTGCCAGCAGGGAGGCCTATGACCATTCACCCCTCCACTTT.

This rearrangement joins TRBV11-2 to TRBJ2-1; TRBD2 matches 8 bases. Germline V CDR1 and CDR2: SGHAT, FQNNGV. V shed 1 base and J 9 bases; nucleotides not matched to a gene: 5. This CDR3 has 14 residues. CDR3 region: CASSLVASGLEQFF. The CDR3 DNA sequence: TGTGCCAGCAGCTTAGTGGCTAGCGGGCTTGAGCAGTTCTTC.

This clone was found once. V gene TRBV7-9 combines with J gene TRBJ1-2; 9 bases align to TRBD1. Germline V lookup: CDR1 SEHNR, CDR2 FQNEAQ (reference sequence). The CDR3 runs 19 residues. With V trimmed by 4 bases and J by 3 bases, 18 bases remained unmatched. In nucleotides, the CDR3 is TGTGCCAGCAGCTCCCGAGCCGGGACAGGGAAGGTGTGGGACTATGGCTACACCTTC. As protein: CASSSRAGTGKVWDYGYTF.

V usage is TRBV5-1 and J usage is TRBJ2-5; D might be TRBD2 (6 bases). Per the germline V gene, CDR1 is SGHRS and CDR2 is YFSETQ. The CDR3 length is 15 residues. V lost 5 bases and J lost 0, with 14 bases in between. CDR3: CASSPSGLYQETQYF. DNA for the CDR3: TGCGCCAGCAGTCCCAGTGGACTATACCAAGAGACCCAGTACTTC.

The sample holds one count of this clone. The chain couples TRBV18 to TRBJ1-5; D perhaps matches TRBD1 (6 bases). CDR1 and CDR2 from the germline V gene are KGHSH and LQKENI. The V end lost 5 bases, the J end lost 5 bases, and 16 bases lay between the germline ends. The CDR3 is made up of 15 amino acids. The CDR3 here is CASSTGQFGDQPQHF. CDR3 in DNA: TGTGCCAGCTCAACTGGACAGTTCGGCGATCAGCCCCAGCATTTT.

This clone has just one count. The chain couples TRBV6-5 to TRBJ1-1, with 7 nucleotides matching TRBD1. The CDR3 is 13 amino acids. CDR1 and CDR2 from the germline V gene are MNHEY and SVGAGI. V shed 5 bases and J 8 bases; nucleotides not matched to a gene: 8. In DNA, the CDR3 is TGTGCCAGCAGTACCTCCCAACAGGGGGAAGCTTTCTTT. The encoded protein is CASSTSQQGEAFF.

The V call is TRBV3-1 (or the pseudogene TRBV3-2), the J call TRBJ1-5, with D possibly being TRBD1 (5 bases). Germline V CDR1 and CDR2: LGHDT, YNNKEL (reference sequence). Trimming took off 4 bases at V and 3 bases at J, with 13 bases between the two ends. This CDR3 is built from 15 residues. DNA of the CDR3: TGTGCCAGCAGCCCCAGTGAAGGGGCCAATCAGCCCCAGCATTTT. Its translation: CASSPSEGANQPQHF.

The rearrangement uses TRBV3-1 (or the pseudogene TRBV3-2) and TRBJ2-7, with TRBD2 matching over 11 bases. The CDR3 loop spans 15 amino acids. CDR1 LGHDT and CDR2 YNNKEL come from the germline V gene (reference sequence). The J segment lost 5 bases and the V segment lost 1 base, leaving 4 bases of the junction unmatched. In nucleotides, the CDR3 is TGTGCCAGCAGCCAAGTAGCGGGAGGGCTCGACGAGCAGTACTTC. It is translated as CASSQVAGGLDEQYF.

This chain uses TRBV6-5 with TRBJ2-5; D not resolved. The ends were cut back, 5 bases at V and 7 bases at J, with 11 bases in the middle. The CDR3 length is 12 residues. CDR1 MNHEY and CDR2 SVGAGI come from the germline V gene. CDR3 DNA sequence: TGTGCCAGCAGTCCTGATTCGGGGACCCAGTACTTC. Translated: CASSPDSGTQYF.

Relative to its sample, this clone is medium-sized. V and J are TRBV10-3 and TRBJ2-7; D not certain. V lost 7 bases to trimming and J lost 0 bases, with 10 bases between them. Per germline, CDR1 ENHRY and CDR2 SYGVKD. The CDR3 contains 13 residues. CDR3 region: CAIKGTDSYEQYF. For the CDR3, the DNA is TGTGCCATCAAAGGCACAGACTCCTACGAGCAGTACTTC.

This chain uses TRBV13 with TRBJ2-7, with D tentatively TRBD2 (5 bases). CDR1 PRHDT and CDR2 FYEKMQ come from the germline V gene (reference sequence). The CDR3 is 14 amino acids. Between the trimmed V and J ends, which lost 2 bases and 3 bases, there was a span of 11 bases. CDR3 sequence: CASSLRAEIYEQYF. The DNA for the CDR3 is TGTGCCAGCAGCTTAAGAGCGGAGATCTACGAGCAGTACTTC. Looking up the rest from reference TRBV13 and TRBJ2-7 gives the full variable domain: AAGVIQSPRHLIKEKRETATLKCYPIPRHDTVYWYQQGPGQDPQFLISFYEKMQSDKGSIPDRFSAQQFSDYHSELNMSSLELGDSALYFCASSLRAEIYEQYFGPGTRLTVT.